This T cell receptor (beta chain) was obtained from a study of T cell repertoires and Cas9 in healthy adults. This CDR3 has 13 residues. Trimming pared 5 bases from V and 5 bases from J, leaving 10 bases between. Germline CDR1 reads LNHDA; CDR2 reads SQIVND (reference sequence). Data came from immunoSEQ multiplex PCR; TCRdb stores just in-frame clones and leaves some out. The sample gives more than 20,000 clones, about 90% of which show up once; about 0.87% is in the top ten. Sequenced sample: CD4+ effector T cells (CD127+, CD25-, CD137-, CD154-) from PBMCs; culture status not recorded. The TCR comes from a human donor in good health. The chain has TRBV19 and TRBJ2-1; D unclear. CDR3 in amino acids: CASSRSPNNEQFF. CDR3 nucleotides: TGTGCCAGTAGTCGCAGCCCCAACAATGAGCAGTTCTTC.